The 8 T cell receptor beta chains below were found in one sample sequenced in a study of human T cells and chemical hapten exposure. TCRdb passed the RACE reads through MiXCR, listing each CDR3 protein once. The sample gives 50,000 or so distinct CDR3 sequences, 9.9% of which show up once; approximately 16% is in the top ten. The time point denotes: patch test 3, about 24 weeks after DPC sensitization. Treatment: therapeutic diphenylcyclopropenone sensitization with weekly scalp DPC. The specimen comprised whole blood, sampled in connection with sensitization to the hapten diphenylcyclopropenone (DPC). Source of these receptors: a middle-aged woman with alopecia areata. Some clones in this sample may be carry-over from other donors' samples.

This clonotype was detected a few times. The chain recombines TRBV12-3 or TRBV12-4 with TRBJ2-5; D remains unclear. V shed 6 bases and J shed 4 bases, with 12 bases lying between them. The CDR3 sequence is 13 residues long. The CDR3 protein is CASSPSGGETQYF. CDR3 coding DNA: TGTGCCAGCAGCCCCTCGGGTGGAGAGACCCAGTACTTC.

This clonotype is medium-sized (0.01 to 0.1%) by share. This rearrangement joins TRBV5-4 to TRBJ1-6; D gene unclear. V was clipped by 1 base and J by 8 bases, with 13 bases between them. This CDR3 has 15 amino acids. Germline values: CDR1 SGHNT, CDR2 YYREEE (reference sequence). CDR3 residues: CASSLTDAPDSPLHF. CDR3 nucleotide sequence: TGTGCCAGCAGCTTGACCGACGCCCCAGATTCACCCCTCCACTTT.

This clonotype was seen repeatedly, ten times or more. The chain is built from TRBV12-3 or TRBV12-4 and TRBJ1-2, with D hard to call. The CDR3 sequence is 17 residues long. V lost 5 bases and J lost 4, with 23 bases in between. The CDR3 loop reads CASSPDGPEVYGYGYTF. DNA for the CDR3: TGTGCCAGCAGTCCCGACGGACCCGAGGTCTATGGCTATGGCTACACCTTC.

This clonotype showed up many times. The chain employs TRBV3-1 and TRBJ1-1; D uncertain. The CDR3 is 12 amino acids. Looked up from germline, CDR1 is LGHDT and CDR2 is YNNKEL (reference sequence). Trimming left V 0 bases short and J 8 bases short, with 7 bases between. The DNA for the CDR3 is TGTGCCAGCAGCCAAGATCGGGTGGAAGCTTTCTTT. Translation gives CASSQDRVEAFF.

A note on this clonotype: A much larger clonotype is one base distant, so this may be a read error. The chain is built from TRBV9 and TRBJ2-7; TRBD1 is a possible D gene (6 bases). Germline V gene data show CDR1 as SGDLS and CDR2 as YYNGEE. V lost 3 bases and J lost 4, with 11 bases in between. The CDR3 spans 13 residues. The CDR3 DNA reads TGTGCCAGCAGCGGCCAGGGGACATACGAGCAGTACTTC. This sequence encodes CASSGQGTYEQYF. The entire variable domain, with the rest obtained from reference TRBV9 and TRBJ2-7, is as follows: DSGVTQTPKHLITATGQRVTLRCSPRSGDLSVYWYQQSLDQGLQFLIQYYNGEERAKGNILERFSAQQFPDLHSELNLSSLELGDSALYFCASSGQGTYEQYFGPGTRLTVT.

CDR3 protein: CSATGGAGYTEAFF. In DNA, the CDR3 is TGCAGTGCTACAGGGGGCGCGGGATACACTGAAGCTTTCTTT. The chain employs TRBV20-1 and TRBJ1-1, with 8 bases identical to TRBD1. The germline V gene has CDR1 DFQATT and CDR2 SNEGSKA (reference sequence). V lost 4 bases and J lost 3; bases outside the gene matches: 7. This CDR3 has 14 amino acids.

This clonotype was counted at least ten times. The rearrangement uses TRBV4-1 and TRBJ2-3, with 9 bases that match TRBD2. Germline CDR1 is MGHRA and CDR2 is YSYEKL. Trimming removed 8 bases from V and 4 bases from J; junction bases left unmatched: 7. This CDR3 contains 14 residues. The CDR3 DNA reads TGCGCCAGCCAGCGGGGGGAAGGGTCAGATACGCAGTATTTT. Translation gives CASQRGEGSDTQYF.

This clonotype was picked up many times. The chain joins TRBV5-5 to TRBJ2-3; D call uncertain. Germline loops: CDR1 SGHKS, CDR2 YYEKEE (reference sequence). The CDR3 is 12 residues long. With 1 base removed from V and 4 bases from J, the gap between germline ends came to 4 bases. The CDR3 sequence is CASSLWADTQYF. CDR3 nucleotide sequence: TGTGCCAGCAGCTTGTGGGCAGATACGCAGTATTTT.